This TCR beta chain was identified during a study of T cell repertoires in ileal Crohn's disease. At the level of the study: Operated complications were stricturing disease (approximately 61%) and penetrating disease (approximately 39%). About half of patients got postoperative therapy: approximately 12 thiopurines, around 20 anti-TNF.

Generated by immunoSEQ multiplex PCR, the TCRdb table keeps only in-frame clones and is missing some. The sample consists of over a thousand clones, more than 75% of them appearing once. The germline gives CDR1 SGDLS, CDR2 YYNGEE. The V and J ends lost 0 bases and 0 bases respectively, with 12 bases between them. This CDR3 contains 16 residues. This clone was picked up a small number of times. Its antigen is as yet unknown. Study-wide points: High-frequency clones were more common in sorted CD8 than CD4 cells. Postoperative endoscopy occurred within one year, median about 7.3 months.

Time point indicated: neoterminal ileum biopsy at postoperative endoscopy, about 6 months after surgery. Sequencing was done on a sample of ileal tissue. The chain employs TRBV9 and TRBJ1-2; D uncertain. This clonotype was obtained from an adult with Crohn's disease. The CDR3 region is CASSVGPLPANYGYTF. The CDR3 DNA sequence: TGTGCCAGCAGCGTAGGTCCGCTTCCAGCTAACTATGGCTACACCTTC.